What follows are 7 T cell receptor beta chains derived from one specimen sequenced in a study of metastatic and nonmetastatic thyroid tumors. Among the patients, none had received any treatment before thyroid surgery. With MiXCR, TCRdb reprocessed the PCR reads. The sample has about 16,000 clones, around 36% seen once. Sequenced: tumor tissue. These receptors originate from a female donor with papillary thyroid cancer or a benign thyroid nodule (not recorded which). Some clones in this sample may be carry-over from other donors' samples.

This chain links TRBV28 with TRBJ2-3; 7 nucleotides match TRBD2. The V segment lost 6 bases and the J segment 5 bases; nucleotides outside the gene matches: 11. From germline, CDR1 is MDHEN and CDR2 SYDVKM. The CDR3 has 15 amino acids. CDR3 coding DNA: TGTGCCAGCAGCTCCCCGGGGGGAGGGATAGATACGCAGTATTTT. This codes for CASSSPGGGIDTQYF.

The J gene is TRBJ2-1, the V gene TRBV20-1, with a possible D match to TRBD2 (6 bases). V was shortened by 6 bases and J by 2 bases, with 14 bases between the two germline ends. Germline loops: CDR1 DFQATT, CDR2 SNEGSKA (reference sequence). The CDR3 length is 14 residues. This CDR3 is CSARRDFPYNEQFF. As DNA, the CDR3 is TGCAGTGCGAGAAGGGACTTCCCCTACAATGAGCAGTTCTTC.

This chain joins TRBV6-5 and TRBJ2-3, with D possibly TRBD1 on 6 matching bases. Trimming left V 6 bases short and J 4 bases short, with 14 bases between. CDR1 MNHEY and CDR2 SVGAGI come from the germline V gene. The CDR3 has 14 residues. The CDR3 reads CASRYGNRADTQYF. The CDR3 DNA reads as TGTGCCAGCAGGTACGGGAACAGGGCAGATACGCAGTATTTT.

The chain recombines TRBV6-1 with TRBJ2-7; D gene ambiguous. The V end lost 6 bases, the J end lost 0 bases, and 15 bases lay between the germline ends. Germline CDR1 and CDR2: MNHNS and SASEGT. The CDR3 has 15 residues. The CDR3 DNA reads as TGTGCCAGCAGCTTGGGGTGGCCCCACTCCTACGAGCAGTACTTC. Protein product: CASSLGWPHSYEQYF.

The CDR3 spells CSARERGGYQETQYF. The DNA for the CDR3 is TGCAGTGCTAGGGAGCGGGGGGGTTATCAAGAGACCCAGTACTTC. The chain links TRBV20-1 to TRBJ2-5; 10 bases map to TRBD2. CDR1 is DFQATT, CDR2 SNEGSKA, per germline (reference sequence). The CDR3 has 15 residues. V lost 3 bases, J lost 2 bases, and 6 bases stayed unmatched.

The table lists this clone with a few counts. The CDR3 sequence: CASKRPEENTEAFF. In DNA form, the CDR3 reads TGTGCCAGCAAAAGACCCGAGGAGAACACTGAAGCTTTCTTT. The chain links TRBV6-1 to TRBJ1-1; no clear D. CDR1 is MNHNS, CDR2 SASEGT, per germline. This CDR3 comprises 14 residues. The ends were cut back, 7 bases at V and 1 base at J, with 13 bases in the middle.

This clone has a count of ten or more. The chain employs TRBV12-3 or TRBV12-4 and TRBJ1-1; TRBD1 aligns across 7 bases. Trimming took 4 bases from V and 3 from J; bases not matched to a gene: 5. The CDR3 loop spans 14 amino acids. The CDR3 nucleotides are TGTGCCAGCAGTTCCAGACAGGGCCACACTGAAGCTTTCTTT. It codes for CASSSRQGHTEAFF.